Only a few counts were recorded for the clone carrying this TCR beta chain. A v3.0 immunoSEQ assay was performed at survey level. Only in-frame clones appear in the TCRdb table, and some are missing; sequencing was by immunoSEQ multiplex PCR. The sample includes about 14,000 clones, around 80% of them seen just once. The sample originates from a study of long-term antiretroviral therapy in people with HIV. CDR1 is SEHNR and CDR2 is FQNEAQ in the germline V gene (reference sequence). The CDR3 contains 13 residues. Trimming cost V 0 bases and J 4 bases, with 7 bases left between them. The chain couples TRBV7-9 to TRBJ2-7; D remains ambiguous. This receptor was obtained from a man aged 35 to 55 with HIV. Specimen: unsorted PBMCs, collected 1.3 years before starting antiretroviral therapy. Here the CDR3 reads CASSLAPGYEQYF. DNA of the CDR3: TGTGCCAGCAGCTTAGCGCCCGGGTACGAGCAGTACTTC. The complete variable domain, with remaining parts taken from reference TRBV7-9 and TRBJ2-7, reads DTGVSQNPRHKITKRGQNVTFRCDPISEHNRLYWYRQTLGQGPEFLTYFQNEAQLEKSRLLSDRFSAERPKGSFSTLEIQRTEQGDSAMYLCASSLAPGYEQYFGPGTRLTVT.